The 10 T cell receptor beta chains presented below share a single source sample, sequenced in a study of T cell responses to AZD1222 COVID-19 vaccine. Assay used: immunoSEQ multiplex PCR; TCRdb lists only in-frame clones, some missing. The data hold 100,000 to 150,000 clones, with around 92% observed a single time. Sequenced material: peripheral blood, taken 28 days after the second AZD1222 dose. The receptors come from an adult who received the AZD1222 COVID-19 vaccine.

This chain connects TRBV7-9 to TRBJ2-3; 7 nucleotides agree with TRBD2. The V gene end was trimmed by 0 bases and the J gene end by 3 bases; junction bases not matched to a gene: 3. This CDR3 comprises 15 residues. The germline V gene encodes CDR1 SEHNR and CDR2 FQNEAQ (reference sequence). The CDR3 DNA sequence: TGTGCCAGCAGCTTAGCCGCGGGGGTTACAGATACGCAGTATTTT. Amino acids: CASSLAAGVTDTQYF.

The sample holds a few counts of this clone. The chain uses TRBV28 and TRBJ1-1; 7 nucleotides agree with TRBD1. The germline gives CDR1 MDHEN, CDR2 SYDVKM. This CDR3 spans 14 amino acids. V gave up 5 bases and J gave up 1 base; unmatched junction bases: 4. In DNA, the CDR3 is TGTGCCAGCAGTGAGGACAGGAGGAACACTGAAGCTTTCTTT. It yields the protein CASSEDRRNTEAFF.

This chain connects TRBV28 to TRBJ1-4, with a possible D match to TRBD1 (5 bases). Deletions cut 8 bases from V and 8 bases from J, with 15 bases between. Germline V CDR1 and CDR2: MDHEN, SYDVKM. The CDR3 spans 13 residues. CDR3: CASFEGAGEKLFF. In nucleotides, the CDR3 is TGTGCCAGCTTCGAAGGGGCAGGGGAAAAACTGTTTTTT.

The V gene is TRBV28, the J gene TRBJ1-2; D gene uncertain. CDR3 length: 11 amino acids. The ends were cut back, 3 bases at V and 8 bases at J, with 7 bases in the middle. From germline, CDR1 is MDHEN and CDR2 SYDVKM. The DNA for the CDR3 is TGTGCCAGCAGTTTGGGAGAAGGCTACACCTTC. This codes for CASSLGEGYTF.

The chain is built from TRBV7-2 and TRBJ1-2, with 11 positions matching TRBD1. Germline V gene sequence: CDR1 SGHTA, CDR2 FQGNSA. J was trimmed by 9 bases and V by 4 bases; bases with no gene match: 4. CDR3 size: 13 residues. The CDR3 is CASSSDRGPRYTF. DNA of the CDR3: TGTGCCAGCAGCTCGGACAGGGGGCCCCGCTACACCTTC.

This clone was observed once. The rearrangement joins TRBV6-4 to TRBJ1-2; D gene ambiguous. The CDR3 consists of 15 residues. Germline CDR1 is MRHNA and CDR2 is SNTAGT. Trimming shortened V by 0 bases and J by 2 bases, and 10 bases separated the two germline ends. CDR3 sequence: CASSDSNNGNYGYTF. DNA for the CDR3: TGTGCCAGCAGTGACTCAAACAACGGCAACTATGGCTACACCTTC.

This clone was seen a single time. This chain uses TRBV2 with TRBJ2-7; D ambiguous. Trimming took off 4 bases at V and 4 bases at J, with 14 bases between the two ends. This CDR3 spans 14 amino acids. Germline CDR1 SNHLY, CDR2 FYNNEI. DNA for the CDR3: TGTGCCAGCAGTGGTCCCAGGTTACAATACGAGCAGTACTTC. It encodes CASSGPRLQYEQYF.

V is TRBV27 and J is TRBJ2-2; D perhaps matches TRBD2 (5 bases). The CDR3 covers 14 residues. Deletions cut 2 bases from V and 6 bases from J, with 10 bases between. In germline, CDR1 is MNHEY, CDR2 SMNVEV (reference sequence). The CDR3 sequence is CASSLTSSAGELFF. The DNA of the CDR3 is TGTGCCAGCAGTTTAACTAGTTCGGCCGGGGAGCTGTTTTTT.

This clone was counted a single time. The chain recombines TRBV28 with TRBJ1-5; D might be TRBD1 (5 bases). This CDR3 has 16 residues. The V gene's germline CDR1 is MDHEN and CDR2 SYDVKM. Trimming removed 6 bases from V and 4 bases from J, with 19 bases in between. The CDR3 DNA sequence: TGTGCCAGCAGAAATTTACAGGCAGCCGTAAATCAGCCCCAGCATTTT. Amino acids: CASRNLQAAVNQPQHF.

The chain uses TRBV6-5 and TRBJ1-2; possible D gene TRBD1, 5 bases. Trimming removed 0 bases from V and 6 bases from J, with 17 bases in between. The CDR3 spans 16 residues. The V gene's germline CDR1 is MNHEY and CDR2 SVGAGI. CDR3 nucleotides: TGTGCCAGCAGTTACTCGAACCCCGCAGGGTGGAATGGCTACACCTTC. This translates into CASSYSNPAGWNGYTF.